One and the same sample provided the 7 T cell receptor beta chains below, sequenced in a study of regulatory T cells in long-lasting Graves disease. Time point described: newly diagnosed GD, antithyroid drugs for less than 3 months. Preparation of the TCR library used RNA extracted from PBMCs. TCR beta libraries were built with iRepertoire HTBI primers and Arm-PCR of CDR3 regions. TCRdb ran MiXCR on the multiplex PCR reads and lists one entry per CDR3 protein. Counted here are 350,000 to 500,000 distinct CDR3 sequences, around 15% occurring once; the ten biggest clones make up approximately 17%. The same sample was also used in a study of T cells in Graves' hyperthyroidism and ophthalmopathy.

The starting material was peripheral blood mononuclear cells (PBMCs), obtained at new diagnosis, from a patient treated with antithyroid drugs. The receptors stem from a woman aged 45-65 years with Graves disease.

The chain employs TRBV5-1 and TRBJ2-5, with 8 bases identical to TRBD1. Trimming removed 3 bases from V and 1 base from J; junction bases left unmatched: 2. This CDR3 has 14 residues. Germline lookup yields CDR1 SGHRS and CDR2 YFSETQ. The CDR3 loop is CASSYGQGQETQYF. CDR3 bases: TGCGCCAGCAGCTACGGACAGGGCCAAGAGACCCAGTACTTC.

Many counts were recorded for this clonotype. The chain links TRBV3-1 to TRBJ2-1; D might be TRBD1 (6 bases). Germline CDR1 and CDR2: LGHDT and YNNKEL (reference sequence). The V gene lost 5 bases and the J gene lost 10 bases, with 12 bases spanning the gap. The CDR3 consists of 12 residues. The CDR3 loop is CASSKTGPEQFF. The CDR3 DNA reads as TGTGCCAGCAGCAAGACAGGTCCGGAGCAGTTCTTC.

This CDR3 is CASSPPGRNTEAFF. CDR3 nucleotides: TGTGCCAGCTCACCTCCGGGGCGGAACACTGAAGCTTTCTTT. This rearrangement joins TRBV18 to TRBJ1-1; tentative D call: TRBD1 (5 bases). Trimming pared 3 bases from V and 1 base from J, leaving 9 bases between. The CDR3 spans 14 residues. Germline assignment: CDR1 KGHSH and CDR2 LQKENI. Variable domain in full (rest from reference TRBV18 and TRBJ1-1): NAGVMQNPRHLVRRRGQEARLRCSPMKGHSHVYWYRQLPEEGLKFMVYLQKENIIDESGMPKERFSAEFPKEGPSILRIQQVVRGDSAAYFCASSPPGRNTEAFFGQGTRLTVV.

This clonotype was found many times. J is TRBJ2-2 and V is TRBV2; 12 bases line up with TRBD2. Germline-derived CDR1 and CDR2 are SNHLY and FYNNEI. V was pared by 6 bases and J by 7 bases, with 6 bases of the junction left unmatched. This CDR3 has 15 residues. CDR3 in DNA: TGTGCCAGCAGCAGGACTAGCGGGATGGTCGGGGAGCTGTTTTTT. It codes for CASSRTSGMVGELFF.

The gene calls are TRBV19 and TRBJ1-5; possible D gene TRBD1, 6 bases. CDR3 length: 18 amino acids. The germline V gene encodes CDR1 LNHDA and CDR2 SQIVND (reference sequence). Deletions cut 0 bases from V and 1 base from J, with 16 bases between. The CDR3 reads CASSIEVSEQGSNQPQHF. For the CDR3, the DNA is TGTGCCAGTAGTATAGAAGTATCGGAACAGGGCAGCAATCAGCCCCAGCATTTT.

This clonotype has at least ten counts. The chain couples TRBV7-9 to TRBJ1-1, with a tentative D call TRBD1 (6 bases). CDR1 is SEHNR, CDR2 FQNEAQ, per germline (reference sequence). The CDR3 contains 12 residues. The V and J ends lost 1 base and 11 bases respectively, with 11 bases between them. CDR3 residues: CASSLGGGYAFF. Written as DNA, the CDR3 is TGTGCCAGCAGCTTAGGAGGGGGTTACGCTTTCTTT.

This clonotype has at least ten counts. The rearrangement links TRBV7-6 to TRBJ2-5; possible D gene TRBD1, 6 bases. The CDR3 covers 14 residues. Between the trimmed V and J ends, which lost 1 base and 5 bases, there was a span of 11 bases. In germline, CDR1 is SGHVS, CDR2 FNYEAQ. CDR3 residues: CASSLGTGYETQYF. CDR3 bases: TGTGCCAGCAGCTTAGGTACAGGGTACGAGACCCAGTACTTC.